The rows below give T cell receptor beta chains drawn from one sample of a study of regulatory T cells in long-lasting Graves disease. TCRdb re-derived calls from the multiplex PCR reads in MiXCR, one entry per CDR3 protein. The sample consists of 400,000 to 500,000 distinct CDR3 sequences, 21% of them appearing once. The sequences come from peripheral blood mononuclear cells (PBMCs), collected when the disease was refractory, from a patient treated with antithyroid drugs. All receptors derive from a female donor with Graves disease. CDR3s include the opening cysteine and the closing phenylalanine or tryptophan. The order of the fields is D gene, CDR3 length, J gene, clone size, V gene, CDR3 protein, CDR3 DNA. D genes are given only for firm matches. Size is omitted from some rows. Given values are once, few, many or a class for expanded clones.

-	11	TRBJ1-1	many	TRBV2	CASLDFTEAFF	TGTGCCAGCTTGGATTTTACTGAAGCTTTCTTT
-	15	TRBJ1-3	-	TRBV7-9	CASSAEGLEGNTIYF	TGTGCCAGCAGCGCAGAGGGCCTGGAAGGAAACACCATATATTTT
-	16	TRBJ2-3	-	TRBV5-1	CASSPQGILGTDTQYF	TGCGCCAGCAGCCCGCAGGGGATCTTGGGAACAGATACGCAGTATTTT
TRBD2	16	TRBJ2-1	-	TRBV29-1	CSVVVLAGGSYNEQFF	TGCAGCGTCGTGGTCCTAGCGGGGGGTTCCTACAATGAGCAGTTCTTC
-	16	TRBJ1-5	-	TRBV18	CASSPPGRRRNQPQHF	TGTGCCAGCTCACCGCCGGGGCGACGGCGCAATCAGCCCCAGCATTTT
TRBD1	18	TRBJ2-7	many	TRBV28	CASRPRGDRGIPYFEQYF	TGTGCCAGCAGACCTCGGGGGGACAGGGGGATACCCTACTTCGAGCAGTACTTC
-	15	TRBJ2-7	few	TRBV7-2	CASSLGLAGTHEQYF	TGTGCCAGCAGCCTGGGGCTAGCAGGCACGCACGAGCAGTACTTC
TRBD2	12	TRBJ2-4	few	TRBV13	CASGTSGQGKYF	TGTGCCAGCGGGACTAGCGGTCAAGGGAAGTACTTC
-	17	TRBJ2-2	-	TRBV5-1	CASSLRGGTLNTGELFF	TGCGCCAGCAGCTTGAGGGGGGGGACCCTGAACACCGGGGAGCTGTTTTTT
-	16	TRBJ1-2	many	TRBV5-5	CASSLSGDMTFYGYTF	TGTGCCAGCAGCTTGAGTGGGGACATGACCTTCTATGGCTACACCTTC
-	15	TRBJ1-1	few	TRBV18	CASSPGQWGLSEAFF	TGTGCCAGCTCACCCGGACAGTGGGGCCTGAGCGAAGCTTTCTTT
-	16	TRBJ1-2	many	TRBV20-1	CSARDRTAGKVYGYTF	TGCAGTGCTAGGGATCGAACCGCGGGCAAAGTCTATGGCTACACCTTC
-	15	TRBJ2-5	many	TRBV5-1	CASSLSAGTQETQYF	TGCGCCAGCAGCTTATCGGCGGGAACTCAAGAGACCCAGTACTTC
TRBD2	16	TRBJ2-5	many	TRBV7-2	CASSLVVAGGPETQYF	TGTGCCAGCAGCTTAGTCGTGGCGGGAGGCCCAGAGACCCAGTACTTC
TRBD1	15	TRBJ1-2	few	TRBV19	CASRTTDRGGYGYTF	TGTGCCAGTAGGACGACGGACAGGGGCGGGTATGGCTACACCTTC
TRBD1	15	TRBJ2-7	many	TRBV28	CASSLGTGTFDEQYF	TGTGCCAGCAGTTTAGGGACAGGGACGTTTGACGAGCAGTACTTC
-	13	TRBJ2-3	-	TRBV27	CASTSLLIDTQYF	TGTGCCAGCACTAGCTTACTGATAGATACGCAGTATTTT
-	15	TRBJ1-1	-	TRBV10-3	CAISDVRSMNTEAFF	TGTGCCATCAGTGATGTGCGGAGCATGAACACTGAAGCTTTCTTT
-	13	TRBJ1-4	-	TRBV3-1	CASRQMDGEKLFF	TGTGCCAGCAGACAAATGGACGGCGAAAAACTGTTTTTT
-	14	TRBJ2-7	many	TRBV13	CASSKTDSPNEQYF	TGTGCCAGCTCCAAAACGGACTCGCCTAACGAGCAGTACTTC
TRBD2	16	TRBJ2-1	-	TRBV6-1	CASNGGVGSGINEQFF	TGTGCCAGCAACGGGGGGGTGGGTAGCGGGATAAATGAGCAGTTCTTC
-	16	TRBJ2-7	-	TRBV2	CASSLMGGAGPYEQYF	TGTGCCAGCAGCTTAATGGGGGGGGCAGGACCTTACGAGCAGTACTTC
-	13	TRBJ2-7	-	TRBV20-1	CSAKTGLPHEQYF	TGCAGTGCTAAGACCGGACTTCCTCACGAGCAGTACTTC
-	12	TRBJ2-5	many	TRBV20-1	CSARGLEETQYF	TGCAGTGCTAGAGGACTAGAAGAGACCCAGTACTTC
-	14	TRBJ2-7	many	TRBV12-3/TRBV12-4	CASTKGGSSYEQYF	TGTGCCAGCACCAAGGGGGGCAGCTCCTACGAGCAGTACTTC
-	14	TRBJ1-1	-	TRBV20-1	CSASMTGKGAEAFF	TGCAGTGCTTCTATGACAGGAAAGGGCGCTGAAGCTTTCTTT
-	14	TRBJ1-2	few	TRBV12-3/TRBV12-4	CASSLKEGAGARGF	TGTGCCAGCAGTTTAAAAGAAGGGGCCGGGGCCCGGGGCTTC
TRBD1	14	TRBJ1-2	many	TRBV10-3	CAISDGQGVYGYTF	TGTGCCATCAGTGACGGACAGGGGGTCTATGGCTACACCTTC
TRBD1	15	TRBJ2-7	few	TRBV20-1	CSARGHGTGSYEQYF	TGCAGTGCTAGAGGCCACGGGACAGGGTCCTACGAGCAGTACTTC
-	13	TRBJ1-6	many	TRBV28	CAIKGVGNSPLHF	TGTGCCATCAAAGGGGTCGGTAATTCACCCCTCCACTTT
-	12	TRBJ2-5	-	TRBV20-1	CSAASREETQYF	TGCAGTGCTGCCTCTAGAGAGGAGACCCAGTACTTC
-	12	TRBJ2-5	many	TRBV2	CASSEVQETQYF	TGTGCCAGCAGTGAAGTCCAAGAGACCCAGTACTTC
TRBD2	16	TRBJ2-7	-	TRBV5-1	CASSLATSGSGNGQYF	TGCGCCAGCAGCTTGGCTACTAGCGGGAGCGGTAACGGGCAGTACTTC
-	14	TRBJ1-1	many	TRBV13	CASSLGDSSTEAFF	TGTGCCAGCAGCTTAGGAGACAGCTCCACTGAAGCTTTCTTT
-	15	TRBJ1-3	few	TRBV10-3	CAISESGDLGNTIYF	TGTGCCATCAGTGAGTCAGGGGATTTGGGAAACACCATATATTTT
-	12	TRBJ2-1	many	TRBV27	CASSFGYNEQFF	TGTGCCAGCAGCTTCGGATACAATGAGCAGTTCTTC
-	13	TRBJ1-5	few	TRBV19	CASSLFLNQPQHF	TGTGCCAGTAGTCTTTTCTTGAATCAGCCCCAGCATTTT
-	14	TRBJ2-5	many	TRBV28	CASSLSGGVETQYF	TGTGCCAGCAGTTTAAGCGGAGGGGTGGAGACCCAGTACTTC
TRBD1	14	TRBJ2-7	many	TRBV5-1	CASSLGQGSDEQYF	TGCGCCAGCAGCTTGGGACAGGGCAGCGACGAGCAGTACTTC
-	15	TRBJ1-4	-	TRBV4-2	CASSRLTGTGEKLFF	TGTGCCAGCAGCCGCCTAACAGGGACTGGCGAAAAACTGTTTTTT
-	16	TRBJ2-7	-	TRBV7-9	CASSSLGGEFTYEQYF	TGTGCCAGCAGCTCTCTAGGGGGGGAGTTTACCTACGAGCAGTACTTC
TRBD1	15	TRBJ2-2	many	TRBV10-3	CAISEPGQGHGELFF	TGTGCCATCAGTGAACCGGGACAGGGACACGGGGAGCTGTTTTTT
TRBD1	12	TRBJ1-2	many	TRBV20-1	CSAATGNYGYTF	TGCAGTGCTGCGACAGGGAACTATGGCTACACCTTC
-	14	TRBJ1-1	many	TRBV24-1	CATSVQRMNTEAFF	TGTGCCACCAGTGTACAGCGCATGAACACTGAAGCTTTCTTT
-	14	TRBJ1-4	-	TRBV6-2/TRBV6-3	CASSGAAGYGKLFF	TGTGCCAGCAGTGGGGCAGCAGGGTATGGAAAACTGTTTTTT
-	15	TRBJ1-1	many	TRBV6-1	CASSEGGEVSTEAFF	TGTGCCAGCAGTGAAGGGGGGGAGGTGAGCACTGAAGCTTTCTTT
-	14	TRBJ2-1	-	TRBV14	CASSQGLRNNEQFF	TGTGCCAGCAGCCAAGGATTGCGTAACAATGAGCAGTTCTTC
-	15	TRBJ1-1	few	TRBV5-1	CASSPAGSMGTEAFF	TGCGCCAGCAGCCCAGCAGGGTCGATGGGCACTGAAGCTTTCTTT
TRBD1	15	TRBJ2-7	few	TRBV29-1	CSVESTGGLKDEQYF	TGCAGCGTTGAATCGACAGGGGGCTTAAAGGACGAGCAGTACTTC
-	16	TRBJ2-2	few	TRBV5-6	CASSLRLLANTGELFF	TGTGCCAGCAGCTTGAGATTACTGGCGAACACCGGGGAGCTGTTTTTT
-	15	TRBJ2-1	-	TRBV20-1	CSARRSEILYGEQFF	TGCAGTGCTAGACGGTCGGAGATACTTTACGGTGAGCAGTTCTTC
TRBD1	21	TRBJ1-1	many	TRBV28	CASSLVGFLTTGNGMNTEAFF	TGTGCCAGCAGTTTGGTAGGATTCCTAACGACAGGGAACGGTATGAACACTGAAGCTTTCTTT
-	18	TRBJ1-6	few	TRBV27	CASSLSPPGSSYNSPLHF	TGTGCCAGCAGTTTATCGCCCCCAGGGAGCTCCTATAATTCACCCCTCCACTTT
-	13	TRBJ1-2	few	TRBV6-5	CASSSRQNYGYTF	TGTGCCAGCAGTTCCCGACAAAACTATGGCTACACCTTC
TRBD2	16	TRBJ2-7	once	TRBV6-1	CASSGWERGLFYEQYF	TGTGCCAGCAGTGGGTGGGAGCGGGGTCTCTTCTACGAGCAGTACTTC
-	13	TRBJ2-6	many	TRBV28	CASTAGGANVLTF	TGTGCCAGTACCGCTGGGGGGGCCAACGTCCTGACTTTC